This T cell receptor beta chain was recorded in a study of OX40 agonist ivuxolimab in advanced cancers. Regarding the study in general: Ivuxolimab was an agonistic, fully human IgG2 monoclonal antibody directed against OX40 (CD134), a costimulatory receptor. Intravenous ivuxolimab was administered to patients every 2 weeks at six dose levels: 0.01, 0.1, 0.3, 1.5, 3 and 10 mg/kg. Among the roughly 54 dose-escalation patients, around 20 had hepatocellular carcinoma, roughly 15 melanoma, 9 renal cell carcinoma and 9 head and neck cancer. In the dose-escalation cohort, more than 75% of patients were male, and the mean age was approximately 55 years, with a range of about 23 to 90. Prior anti-PD-1, anti-PD-L1 or anti-CTLA-4 therapy was permitted, and approximately 41% of dose-escalation patients had received checkpoint inhibitors. Partial responses occurred in three dose-escalation patients, of whom one had hepatocellular carcinoma and two had cutaneous melanoma. Peripheral TCRbeta sequencing aimed to test whether ivuxolimab altered TCR sequence diversity and caused clonal T-cell expansion. The monotherapy dose-escalation portion (N of about 50 patients) of the phase I ivuxolimab trial is reported in the paper. The paper as a whole reports these results and caveats: At doses of 0.1 to 3.0 mg/kg, clonal expansion of both CD4+ and CD8+ blood T cells was observed from baseline to week 6. After ivuxolimab, CD8+ T cells had more expanded clones than CD4+ T cells on average. Antigen specificity was not determined for the clonally expanded peripheral T cells. Low levels of normalized T-cell clonal expansion were also seen in some nonresponding patients. In the 0.1-3.0 mg/kg groups, partial responders had among the lowest normalized peripheral clonal expansion, particularly in CD8+ T cells.

In the germline V gene (reference sequence), CDR1 corresponds to GTSNPN and CDR2 to SVGIG. V and J lose 0 bases and 0 bases, and a span of 6 bases separates them. From cysteine to phenylalanine, the CDR3 is 15 amino acids long. Here the CDR3 DNA is all that survives: 45 bases in frame from base 1. Patients with a history of autoimmune disease or receiving systemic immunosuppression were excluded from the trial. Peripheral blood for TCR sequencing was collected from all dose cohorts at baseline, on cycle 4 day 1, and on cycle 7 day 1. Samples came from an open-label, multicenter, first-in-human phase I dose-escalation trial of ivuxolimab. Adults with locally advanced or metastatic melanoma, renal cell carcinoma, hepatocellular carcinoma or head and neck squamous cell carcinoma were enrolled in the trial. CD4+ and CD8+ T cells were sorted separately from peripheral blood before TCR sequencing. For sequencing of the TCRbeta CDR3 region, genomic DNA was extracted from the sorted cells. TCRbeta CDR3 regions were sequenced using the immunoSEQ Assay. As stored in TCRdb, this immuneACCESS dataset retains in-frame rearrangements with V and J assigned. A fraction of the clones does not appear; measured against another copy, unresolved V genes explain less than half of the discrepancy, and the remainder lacks a known reason. Here the sample has fewer than 45,000 clones; around 80% occur a single time. The top ten constitute 6% to 7% of the sample.

To note about this clone: This receptor's antigen is unknown. No qualities accompany the bases; no much larger clone lies one base away.

This sequence was found in an adult with an advanced solid tumor such as melanoma, head and neck, liver or kidney cancer. Rearrangement joined TRBV30 to TRBJ2-6; there is no confident call for the D gene. Sequenced material: CD4+ or CD8+ T cells sorted from blood, taken in a trial of the OX40 agonist ivuxolimab. The CDR3 reads as follows: CAWSVGISGANVLTF. The DNA sequence is as follows: TGTGCCTGGAGTGTGGGGATCTCTGGGGCCAACGTCCTGACTTTC.